The clone carrying this T cell receptor (beta chain) was detected only a few times. CDR1 is KGHDR, CDR2 SFDVKD, per germline. Trimming left V 4 bases short and J 4 bases short, with 6 bases between. The length of the CDR3 is 12 residues. Sample time point: pre-sensitization, week 0. The treatment is: therapeutic diphenylcyclopropenone sensitization with weekly scalp DPC. Original processing notes: From approximately 20,000 to 700,000 TCRs were found per sample, with a median of 95,638. Each CDR3 protein is one row after TCRdb ran MiXCR on the RACE reads. TCRdb's processing, not the study's, gives the V and J calls here. This repertoire shows some 74,000 distinct CDR3 sequences, around 15% found once; its top ten account for 3.5% to 6%. The record originates from a study of human T cells and chemical hapten exposure.

This sequence joins TRBV24-1 and TRBJ2-5; no clear D gene. The material was whole blood, obtained in connection with sensitization to the hapten diphenylcyclopropenone (DPC). The sequence came from a woman in her 50s with alopecia areata. Some clones in this sample may be carry-over from other donors' samples. The CDR3 DNA reads as TGTGCCACCAGTGAGGCGGCAGAGACCCAGTACTTC. Protein: CATSEAAETQYF.